This T cell receptor beta chain was captured in a study of blood T cells in healthy people across ages. This clonotype was counted a few times. The V gene lost 3 bases and the J gene lost 5 bases, with 14 bases spanning the gap. The CDR3 sequence is 14 residues long. The germline V gene encodes CDR1 SGHKS and CDR2 YYEKEE (reference sequence). Primers used in a second PCR of roughly 7 to 11 cycles were a sample-barcoded 5' primer and a J-beta primer mix. Each CDR3 protein gets one entry after TCRdb re-called the 5' RACE reads with MiXCR. Counted here are a few hundred thousand distinct CDR3 sequences, 27% occurring once; the ten biggest clones make up approximately 4%. This sample was also put to use in a study of T cells of mothers and their children.

Source material: blood. The receptor was derived from a boy aged 2 to 9 in good health. The chain joins TRBV5-5 to TRBJ2-5; a weak D match, TRBD2 (5 bases). CDR3 DNA sequence: TGTGCCAGCAGCTCCCGTGGAGGACGGGAGACCCAGTACTTC. As protein: CASSSRGGRETQYF.